What follows describes a single TCR beta chain. Its target is unknown. Trimming took 1 base from V and 3 from J; bases not matched to a gene: 3. CDR1 is SGHDN, CDR2 FVKESK, per germline. The CDR3 runs 14 residues. The sample comes from a study of response to subunit inactivated influenza vaccine. Study observations and caveats: Authors proposed each seasonal influenza vaccination draws in few new T cells.

TCRdb called the RT-PCR reads again in MiXCR, with one record for every CDR3 protein. Among some 160,000 distinct CDR3 sequences, about 11% were seen once, and the ten largest hold over 10%. The V call is TRBV14, the J call TRBJ2-7, with 7 bases lining up with TRBD1. Sequenced here: non-naive T cells sorted from PBMCs, sampled about 40 days after vaccination. The sequence derives from a man in his fifties who received an inactivated influenza vaccine. The CDR3: CASSQGGDSYEQYF. The CDR3 coding sequence is TGTGCCAGCAGCCAAGGAGGGGACAGCTACGAGCAGTACTTC.